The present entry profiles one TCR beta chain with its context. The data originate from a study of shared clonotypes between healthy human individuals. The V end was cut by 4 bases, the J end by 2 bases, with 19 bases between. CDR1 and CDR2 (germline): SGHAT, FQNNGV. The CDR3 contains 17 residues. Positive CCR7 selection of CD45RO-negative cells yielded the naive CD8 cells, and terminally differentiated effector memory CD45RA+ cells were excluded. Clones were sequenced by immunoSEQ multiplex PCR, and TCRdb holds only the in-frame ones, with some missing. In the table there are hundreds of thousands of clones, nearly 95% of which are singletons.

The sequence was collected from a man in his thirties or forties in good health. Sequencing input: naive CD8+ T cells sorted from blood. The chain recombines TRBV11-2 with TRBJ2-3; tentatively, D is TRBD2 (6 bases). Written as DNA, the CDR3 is TGTGCCAGCAGCTCACACGAACCGGGACTTCCCACAGATACGCAGTATTTT. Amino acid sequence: CASSSHEPGLPTDTQYF.